The rows below give T cell receptor beta chains drawn from one sample of a study of sequential checkpoint blockade in melanoma. Only in-frame clones appear in the TCRdb table, and some are missing; sequencing was by immunoSEQ multiplex PCR. The profile shows about 3,600 clones, around 60% of them singletons. The sample here was CD8+ T cells sorted from blood (inferred from file names), taken from a patient given nivolumab and ipilimumab in sequence. These receptors all come from a human donor with melanoma. Each CDR3 is given with its conserved first and last residue. A D gene is named only where the DNA matches it firmly. Expanded clones are given a class, and other clones once, few, many or no size at all.

TRBV27	NA	TRBJ2-7	NA	CASSRTGTNYEQYF	TGTGCCAGCAGTCGGACCGGGACAAACTACGAGCAGTACTTC
TRBV4-3	NA	TRBJ2-1	TRBD2	CASSQDAPQRGYNEQFF	TGCGCCAGCAGCCAAGACGCCCCCCAGCGGGGGTACAATGAGCAGTTCTTC
TRBV7-9	NA	TRBJ2-7	TRBD2	CASSFREGSYEQYF	TGTGCCAGCAGCTTTCGGGAGGGATCCTACGAGCAGTACTTC
TRBV4-3	NA	TRBJ2-7	NA	CASSQGYQGFSSYEQYF	TGCGCCAGCAGCCAAGGTTACCAGGGCTTTAGCTCCTACGAGCAGTACTTC
TRBV27	hyperexpanded	TRBJ2-7	NA	CASIKSGGLGAYEQYF	TGTGCCAGCATCAAAAGCGGAGGGCTGGGGGCCTACGAGCAGTACTTC
TRBV4-1	NA	TRBJ2-7	NA	CASSQEFAGPLYEQYF	TGCGCCAGCAGCCAAGAATTTGCAGGCCCGTTGTACGAGCAGTACTTC
TRBV19	once	TRBJ2-5	TRBD1	CASSIGTGGGETQYF	TGTGCCAGTAGTATAGGGACAGGGGGAGGAGAGACCCAGTACTTC
TRBV6-5	NA	TRBJ2-2	NA	CASSFYNGGLTGELFF	TGTGCCAGCAGTTTTTATAACGGGGGGCTCACCGGGGAGCTGTTTTTT
TRBV6-6	NA	TRBJ1-5	NA	CASSYSGVEGQPQHF	TGTGCCAGCAGTTACTCTGGGGTCGAGGGTCAGCCCCAGCATTTT
TRBV30	NA	TRBJ2-7	TRBD1	CAWGTANSYEQYF	TGTGCCTGGGGGACAGCAAACTCCTACGAGCAGTACTTC
TRBV10-2	NA	TRBJ2-7	NA	CASGQGYEQYF	TGCGCCAGCGGGCAGGGTTACGAGCAGTACTTC
TRBV28	few	TRBJ1-2	NA	CASSTTGSSPYGYTF	TGTGCCAGCAGTACAACGGGTTCCTCTCCCTATGGCTACACCTTC
TRBV2	once	TRBJ2-7	NA	CASSEAHGYSYEQYF	TGTGCCAGCAGTGAAGCGCACGGTTACTCCTACGAGCAGTACTTC
TRBV7-9	NA	TRBJ2-7	NA	CASSFPEKGLYEQYF	TGTGCCAGCAGCTTTCCGGAAAAGGGGCTCTACGAGCAGTACTTC
TRBV7-8	NA	TRBJ1-4	NA	CASTEGLREKLFF	TGTGCCAGCACCGAGGGTTTAAGGGAAAAACTGTTTTTT
TRBV6-1	few	TRBJ2-1	TRBD2	CASSEGGRPSYNEQFF	TGTGCCAGCAGTGAGGGGGGGAGGCCCTCCTACAATGAGCAGTTCTTC
TRBV7-3	NA	TRBJ2-7	TRBD1	CASRNRDRDRLYEQYF	TGTGCCAGCAGAAACCGGGACAGGGACCGGCTCTACGAGCAGTACTTC